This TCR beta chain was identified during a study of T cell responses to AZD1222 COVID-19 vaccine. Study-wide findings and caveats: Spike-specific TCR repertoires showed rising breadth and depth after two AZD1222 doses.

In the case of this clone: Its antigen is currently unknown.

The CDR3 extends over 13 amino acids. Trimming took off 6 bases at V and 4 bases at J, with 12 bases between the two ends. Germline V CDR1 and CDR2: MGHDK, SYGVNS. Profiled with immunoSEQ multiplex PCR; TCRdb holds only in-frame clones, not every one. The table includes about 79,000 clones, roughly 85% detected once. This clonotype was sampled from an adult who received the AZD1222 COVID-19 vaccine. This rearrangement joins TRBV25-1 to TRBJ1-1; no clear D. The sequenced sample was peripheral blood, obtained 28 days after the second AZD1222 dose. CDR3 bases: TGTGCCAGCAGACCACCCCTGGGCACTGAAGCTTTCTTT. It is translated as CASRPPLGTEAFF.